The 21 T cell receptor beta chains below all came from one sample that was sequenced in a study of T cell responses to AZD1222 COVID-19 vaccine. TCRdb's copy holds only in-frame clones and misses some; the assay was immunoSEQ multiplex PCR. Of 95,000 to 130,000 clones in the sample, roughly 92% are singletons; the top ten hold roughly 1.4%. The source was peripheral blood, collected 28 days after the second AZD1222 dose. Receptors were obtained from an adult who received the AZD1222 COVID-19 vaccine.

The genes are TRBV5-1 and TRBJ1-2; D is perhaps TRBD1 (6 bases). This CDR3 contains 13 residues. Looked up from germline, CDR1 is SGHRS and CDR2 is YFSETQ. The ends were cut back, 0 bases at V and 8 bases at J, with 11 bases in the middle. DNA for the CDR3: TGCGCCAGCAGCTTGGCGGGGGCGGGCGGCTACACCTTC. It specifies CASSLAGAGGYTF.

This clone is a singleton in its sample. The chain couples TRBV3-1 (or the pseudogene TRBV3-2) to TRBJ2-7; D is possibly TRBD1 (6 bases). The CDR3 covers 13 residues. Trimming pared 1 base from V and 5 bases from J, leaving 9 bases between. From germline, CDR1 is LGHDT and CDR2 YNNKEL (reference sequence). The CDR3 DNA follows: TGTGCCAGCAGCCAAGTTCAGGGGAACGAGCAGTACTTC. It specifies CASSQVQGNEQYF.

The table lists this clone with a count of one. The chain employs TRBV5-1 and TRBJ1-4, with D possibly matching TRBD1 (6 bases). Trimming pared 5 bases from V and 5 bases from J, leaving 10 bases between. The CDR3 length is 13 residues. Germline-derived CDR1 and CDR2 are SGHRS and YFSETQ. The CDR3 loop reads CASRRGANEKLFF. The CDR3 DNA follows: TGCGCCAGCAGGCGGGGGGCAAATGAAAAACTGTTTTTT.

The V and J genes are TRBV7-8 and TRBJ1-5, with D perhaps matching TRBD1 (5 bases). Trimming took off 5 bases at V and 7 bases at J, with 18 bases between the two ends. The germline CDR1 and CDR2 sequences are SGHVS and FQNEAQ. The CDR3 consists of 15 residues. The CDR3 nucleotides read TGTGCCAGCAGCCCCTTCGGTGAAGGGGACCAGCCCCAGCATTTT. It translates to CASSPFGEGDQPQHF.

The chain uses TRBV5-6 and TRBJ2-7; D remains unclear. The CDR3 extends over 14 amino acids. Germline CDR1 reads SGHDT; CDR2 reads YYEEEE. The V end was cut by 4 bases, the J end by 5 bases, with 16 bases between. CDR3 residues: CASSNFWATDEQYF. In DNA, the CDR3 is TGTGCCAGCAGCAACTTTTGGGCTACGGACGAGCAGTACTTC.

This chain connects TRBV20-1 to TRBJ2-5; TRBD2 matches at 9 bases. Losses at the gene ends were 3 bases for V and 5 bases for J; bases not matched to a gene: 13. Germline lookup yields CDR1 DFQATT and CDR2 SNEGSKA (reference sequence). The CDR3 consists of 16 residues. The CDR3 region has the DNA TGCAGTGCTAGTCCTTGGAGCGGGAGGCCGGCGGAGACCCAGTACTTC. Protein sequence: CSASPWSGRPAETQYF.

This sequence joins TRBV28 and TRBJ1-6, with D uncertain. V lost 3 bases and J 14 bases, leaving 11 bases between the germline ends. CDR3 size: 12 residues. Germline CDR1 reads MDHEN; CDR2 reads SYDVKM. CDR3 coding DNA: TGTGCCAGCAGTTTTTGGGCTGGGGCCCTCCACTTT. Amino acid sequence: CASSFWAGALHF. Full variable domain (rest looked up from reference TRBV28 and TRBJ1-6): DVKVTQSSRYLVKRTGEKVFLECVQDMDHENMFWYRQDPGLGLRLIYFSYDVKMKEKGDIPEGYSVSREKKERFSLILESASTNQTSMYLCASSFWAGALHFGNGTRLTVT.

The V call is TRBV6-1, the J call TRBJ2-7; D is unresolved. Germline V lookup: CDR1 MNHNS, CDR2 SASEGT. The ends were cut back, 2 bases at V and 4 bases at J, with 9 bases in the middle. There are 13 residues in the CDR3. This CDR3 reads CASSESPYYEQYF. Here the CDR3 DNA reads TGTGCCAGCAGTGAATCCCCTTATTACGAGCAGTACTTC.

In DNA form, the CDR3 reads TGTGCCAGCAGTTTATCTTCGGCTGCCCGGGGAGATACGCAGTATTTT. Translation gives CASSLSSAARGDTQYF. This rearrangement joins TRBV27 to TRBJ2-3, with a tentative D call TRBD2 (5 bases). The CDR3 consists of 16 residues. The V end lost 0 bases, the J end lost 5 bases, and 15 bases lay between the germline ends. CDR1 MNHEY and CDR2 SMNVEV come from the germline V gene (reference sequence).

The V and J genes are TRBV9 and TRBJ2-7; D is unclear. Trimming left V 4 bases short and J 5 bases short, with 16 bases between. Germline V CDR1 and CDR2: SGDLS, YYNGEE. The CDR3 runs to 14 residues. CDR3 amino acids: CASSPRVSGDEQYF. Written as DNA, the CDR3 is TGTGCCAGCAGCCCACGGGTGAGTGGGGACGAGCAGTACTTC.

In the case of this clone: The junction and the germline gene differ at one end; a read error may be behind it. The rearrangement joins TRBV12-3 or TRBV12-4 to TRBJ2-5; 7 bases are a match to TRBD2. The CDR3 sequence is 12 residues long. The DNA for the CDR3 is TGTGCCAGCAGGGAAACCGGGGGGAGGGTTAACTTC. This sequence encodes CASRETGGRVNF.

CDR3 region: CASSGGVNTEAFF. The CDR3 DNA follows: TGTGCCAGCAGCGGGGGGGTTAACACTGAAGCTTTCTTT. The V and J genes are TRBV9 and TRBJ1-1; TRBD1 might be the D (5 bases). Deletions cut 3 bases from V and 2 bases from J, with 8 bases between. The germline gives CDR1 SGDLS, CDR2 YYNGEE. The CDR3 sequence is 13 residues long. Full variable domain (missing parts from reference TRBV9 and TRBJ1-1): DSGVTQTPKHLITATGQRVTLRCSPRSGDLSVYWYQQSLDQGLQFLIQYYNGEERAKGNILERFSAQQFPDLHSELNLSSLELGDSALYFCASSGGVNTEAFFGQGTRLTVV.

The chain has TRBV7-3 and TRBJ2-1; possibly TRBD2 for D (6 bases). CDR1 and CDR2 from the germline V gene are SGHTA and FQGTGA. V lost 6 bases and J lost 8, with 20 bases in between. CDR3 length: 15 residues. CDR3 sequence reads: CASSDVRSGDHEQFF. As DNA, the CDR3 is TGTGCCAGCAGTGATGTCAGATCGGGAGATCATGAGCAGTTCTTC.

The V call is TRBV7-3, the J call TRBJ2-5, with 10 bases lining up with TRBD2. Germline lookup yields CDR1 SGHTA and CDR2 FQGTGA. After removal of 5 bases from V and 5 bases from J, the junction contained 14 bases not matched to a gene. The CDR3 is 17 amino acids. CDR3: CASSPRGVAGGVETQYF. Written as DNA, the CDR3 is TGTGCCAGCAGCCCCCGGGGGGTAGCGGGAGGAGTGGAGACCCAGTACTTC.

V usage is TRBV2 and J usage is TRBJ2-1; 7 bases are a match to TRBD1. This CDR3 is built from 14 residues. The ends lost 3 bases at V and 8 bases at J; junction bases unmatched: 7. From germline, CDR1 is SNHLY and CDR2 FYNNEI. The chain's CDR3 is CASSDSTGLHEQFF. As DNA, the CDR3 is TGTGCCAGCAGTGATTCGACAGGGCTGCATGAGCAGTTCTTC. Combining the CDR3 with reference TRBV2 and TRBJ2-1 gives the whole variable domain EPEVTQTPSHQVTQMGQEVILRCVPISNHLYFYWYRQILGQKVEFLVSFYNNEISEKSEIFDDQFSVERPDGSNFTLKIRSTKLEDSAMYFCASSDSTGLHEQFFGPGTRLTVL.

This chain links TRBV2 with TRBJ1-5; 7 bases are a match to TRBD1. Trimming removed 3 bases from V and 3 bases from J; junction bases left unmatched: 5. Germline V gene lookup returns CDR1 SNHLY and CDR2 FYNNEI. This CDR3 has 15 residues. CDR3 sequence: CASSDGQVSNQPQHF. In nucleotides, the CDR3 is TGTGCCAGCAGTGACGGACAGGTTTCCAATCAGCCCCAGCATTTT.

The V call is TRBV5-1, the J call TRBJ2-2, with D possibly matching TRBD1 (6 bases). V lost 4 bases to trimming and J lost 0 bases, with 10 bases between them. Germline CDR1 SGHRS, CDR2 YFSETQ. The CDR3 spans 15 residues. In nucleotides, the CDR3 is TGCGCCAGCAGCCCGGGACATCCGAACACCGGGGAGCTGTTTTTT. Its protein is CASSPGHPNTGELFF.

V and J are TRBV9 and TRBJ1-3; the D gene is possibly TRBD1 (5 bases). This CDR3 region has 16 residues. Germline lookup yields CDR1 SGDLS and CDR2 YYNGEE. V lost 2 bases, J lost 0 bases, and 12 bases lay in between. The CDR3 nucleotides read TGTGCCAGCAGCGTCTCCCCAGGGCACTCTGGAAACACCATATATTTT. As protein: CASSVSPGHSGNTIYF.

This rearrangement joins TRBV9 to TRBJ1-2; 8 bases line up with TRBD1. The CDR3 has 15 amino acids. J gave up 3 bases and V 3 bases, and 7 bases lay outside the gene matches. The germline V gene encodes CDR1 SGDLS and CDR2 YYNGEE. The CDR3 protein is CASSASDRVDYGYTF. In nucleotides, the CDR3 is TGTGCCAGCAGCGCTTCGGACAGGGTGGACTATGGCTACACCTTC.

The V and J genes are TRBV4-1 and TRBJ1-6, with D hard to call. Germline V lookup: CDR1 MGHRA, CDR2 YSYEKL. The germline V and J ends were trimmed by 0 bases and 7 bases, with 10 bases remaining between them. The CDR3 runs 15 residues. In DNA form, the CDR3 reads TGCGCCAGCAGCCAAGATGGGTACTACAATTCACCCCTCCACTTT. It yields the protein CASSQDGYYNSPLHF.

The genes are TRBV6-5 and TRBJ1-1; 8 bases align to TRBD1. With V trimmed by 0 bases and J by 3 bases, 3 bases remained unmatched. Germline lookup yields CDR1 MNHEY and CDR2 SVGAGI. The CDR3 covers 15 residues. In nucleotides, the CDR3 is TGTGCCAGCAGTTACTCCGGACAGGGTTACACTGAAGCTTTCTTT. It yields the protein CASSYSGQGYTEAFF.